These T cell receptor beta chains were read from a single sample in a study of blood T cell repertoires in COVID-19. Profiled with immunoSEQ multiplex PCR; TCRdb holds only in-frame clones, not every one. The profile shows tens of thousands of clones, over 80% of them singletons. The sequencing input was peripheral blood. These receptors came from a man older than 75 with active COVID-19. Each CDR3 is given with its conserved first and last residue. The D gene is left open where the match is weak. Size values are once, few and many counts, or a class for expanded clones, and some rows have none.

abundance	d_gene	v_gene	j_gene	CDR3nt	CDR3aa
-	TRBD2	TRBV30	TRBJ2-7	TGTGCCTGGAGCCGGGGGGGGACTTCGACCTACGAGCAGTACTTC	CAWSRGGTSTYEQYF
-	TRBD1	TRBV28	TRBJ2-7	TGTGCCAGCAGTAAGCCGACAGGGGCGGGTTCCTACGAGCAGTACTTC	CASSKPTGAGSYEQYF
-	-	TRBV14	TRBJ2-1	TGTGCCAGCAGCCAAGCTCGGACGGGATTGGGGTTCTTC	CASSQARTGLGFF
-	-	TRBV27	TRBJ2-1	TGTGCCAGCTTAGATGCCAACCCAGGAAGTGAGCAGTTCTTC	CASLDANPGSEQFF
-	TRBD1	TRBV28	TRBJ2-5	TGTGCCAGCAGACAGACAGGGAGTCCATCGGCCCAGTACTTC	CASRQTGSPSAQYF
-	-	TRBV19	TRBJ2-7	TGTGCCAGTAGTAGTCGACAGAAAAAGGACGAGCAGTACTTC	CASSSRQKKDEQYF
-	-	TRBV4-3	TRBJ2-5	TGCGCCAGCAGCCCGCTTGGGGGAGGGGGAGAGACCCAGTACTTC	CASSPLGGGGETQYF
-	-	TRBV28	TRBJ2-7	TGTGCCAGCAGTAGGGGGATCTACGAGCAGTACTTC	CASSRGIYEQYF
-	TRBD2	TRBV10-2	TRBJ2-1	TGCGCCAGCAGCCTCGGGAGGGCCGGGGTTGAGCAGTTCTTC	CASSLGRAGVEQFF
once	-	TRBV6-1	TRBJ1-4	TGTGCCAGCAGTGATCCATTCGGTCCGGCTGGCAGGGTTGTCGAAAAACTGTTTTTT	CASSDPFGPAGRVVEKLFF
once	TRBD2	TRBV24-1	TRBJ2-3	TGTGCCACCAGTCGACTAGCGGGAGGGCCAGATACGCAGTATTTT	CATSRLAGGPDTQYF
-	-	TRBV19	TRBJ1-1	TGTGCCAGTAGTATAGGGCAGATGAACACTGAAGCTTTCTTT	CASSIGQMNTEAFF
-	TRBD2	TRBV5-4	TRBJ2-7	TGTGCCAGCAGCTTATTCGGGGGACTAGGGACCGAGCAGTACTTC	CASSLFGGLGTEQYF
-	TRBD2	TRBV5-1	TRBJ2-7	TGCGCCAGCAGCTTGTCCCTTGGACTAGCGGGAGTATACGAGCAGTACTTC	CASSLSLGLAGVYEQYF
few	-	TRBV7-2	TRBJ2-7	TGTGCCAGCAGCCCGGGACTCGAGTCCTACGAGCAGTACTTC	CASSPGLESYEQYF
-	-	TRBV5-1	TRBJ1-1	TGCGCCAGCAGCGGTCTTTCCACGCGCACTGAAGCTTTCTTT	CASSGLSTRTEAFF
few	-	TRBV7-6	TRBJ2-5	TGTGCCAGCAGCTTAGAATTCAGGGTACTAGCTACCCAAGAGACCCAGTACTTC	CASSLEFRVLATQETQYF
-	-	TRBV7-9	TRBJ1-2	TGTGCCAGCAGCTCAGGATCAAGGGGCACCTATGGCTACACCTTC	CASSSGSRGTYGYTF
-	TRBD1	TRBV6-6	TRBJ2-1	TGTGCCAGCAGGGGCGACAGGGGCACTAGCAAGTTCTTC	CASRGDRGTSKFF
-	TRBD1	TRBV24-1	TRBJ1-2	TGTGCCACCAGTGACGCTACCGGGACAGCGTATGGCTACACCTTC	CATSDATGTAYGYTF
-	TRBD1	TRBV7-9	TRBJ1-1	TGTGCCAGCAGACCAACAGGGGGATTGACTGAAGCTTTCTTT	CASRPTGGLTEAFF
once	TRBD2	TRBV5-1	TRBJ2-1	TGCGCCAGCAGCCCCAGCGGGACTAGCGTATACAATGAGCAGTTCTTC	CASSPSGTSVYNEQFF
-	-	TRBV5-1	TRBJ2-7	TGCGCCAGCAGCTTGTCCGGGACACTCGAGCAGTACTTC	CASSLSGTLEQYF
-	TRBD2	TRBV10-1	TRBJ2-1	TGCGCCAGCGGTGTGGCGGGAGGAAATAATGAGCAGTTCTTC	CASGVAGGNNEQFF
-	-	TRBV6-6	TRBJ2-7	TGTGCCAGCAGCCGCAACACAGGGCGGACCTACGAGCAGTACTTC	CASSRNTGRTYEQYF
-	TRBD1	TRBV3-1/TRBV3-2	TRBJ1-6	TGTGCCAGCAGGCTAATGGGGACAGGTGGCTCACCCCTCCACTTT	CASRLMGTGGSPLHF
-	TRBD2	TRBV9	TRBJ2-1	TGTGCCAGCAGCGTAGAGGTAGGCGGGAGGATAAATGAGCAGTTCTTC	CASSVEVGGRINEQFF
few	TRBD2	TRBV19	TRBJ2-1	TGTGCCAGTAGTACCTCGGGACTAGTACGGGGGGATGAGCAGTTCTTC	CASSTSGLVRGDEQFF
-	TRBD1	TRBV6-5	TRBJ2-7	TGTGCCAGCAGGGGGGACAGGGGGCTCCCCTACGAGCAGTACTTC	CASRGDRGLPYEQYF
few	TRBD1	TRBV6-6	TRBJ2-3	TGTGCCAGCAGTTCAGACAGGGGAGATACGCAGTATTTT	CASSSDRGDTQYF
-	TRBD2	TRBV6-5	TRBJ2-1	TGTGCCAGCAGTTTGACTAGCGGGATAGTCGATGAGCAGTTCTTC	CASSLTSGIVDEQFF
-	-	TRBV3-1/TRBV3-2	TRBJ1-6	TGTGCCAGCAGCCAAGAGGGGGCTTTTAATTCACCCCTCCACTTT	CASSQEGAFNSPLHF
-	TRBD1	TRBV4-1	TRBJ2-7	TGCGCCAGCAGCCAAGGAGGACAGGGGACCTTCGAGCAGTACTTC	CASSQGGQGTFEQYF
-	-	TRBV18	TRBJ1-5	TGTGCCAGCTCACCACAGGGAGTCCAGCCCCAGCATTTT	CASSPQGVQPQHF
-	-	TRBV7-9	TRBJ1-6	TGTGCCAGCAGCAGTCTGACAGGACTTCGTAATTCACCCCTCCACTTT	CASSSLTGLRNSPLHF
-	-	TRBV2	TRBJ1-1	TGTGCCAGCCACAGGGCCATGAACACTGAAGCTTTCTTT	CASHRAMNTEAFF
-	-	TRBV4-1	TRBJ2-6	TGCGCCAGCAGCCAGGAGCAATTCTCTGGGGCCAACGTCCTGACTTTC	CASSQEQFSGANVLTF
-	TRBD2	TRBV3-1/TRBV3-2	TRBJ2-3	TGTGCCAGCAGCCAAGATAGGGGAGGGATTTTAGATACGCAGTATTTT	CASSQDRGGILDTQYF
-	-	TRBV4-3	TRBJ2-7	TGCGCCAGCAGCCAAGACGGAAATCAGGCGAACTACGAGCAGTACTTC	CASSQDGNQANYEQYF
-	-	TRBV5-6	TRBJ1-1	TGTGCCAGCAGCCCCCGCAGAGGGAACACTGAAGCTTTCTTT	CASSPRRGNTEAFF
-	TRBD1	TRBV28	TRBJ1-5	TGTGCCAGCAGTTTGTCCAGGGGGCCGAGGAATCAGCCCCAGCATTTT	CASSLSRGPRNQPQHF
-	-	TRBV28	TRBJ2-7	TGTGCCAGCTGGGGGGACGTTTCCTACGAGCAGTACTTC	CASWGDVSYEQYF
-	TRBD1	TRBV19	TRBJ2-2	TGTGCCAGTACCGACGGACAGGGGAATCTGGACTCGGAAAACACCGGGGAGCTGTTTTTT	CASTDGQGNLDSENTGELFF
-	-	TRBV11-2	TRBJ2-7	TGTGCCAGCAGCTTAGAGGCAGGGACATACGAGCAGTACTTC	CASSLEAGTYEQYF
-	TRBD1	TRBV28	TRBJ2-1	TGTGCCAGCAGGTCGGGACAGGGTTCCCACAATGAGCAGTTCTTC	CASRSGQGSHNEQFF
-	-	TRBV7-2	TRBJ2-2	TGTGCCAGCAACGACAGATACACCGGGGAGCTGTTTTTT	CASNDRYTGELFF
-	TRBD1	TRBV3-1/TRBV3-2	TRBJ2-1	TGTGCCAGCAGCCCCGGGACAGGGAACTGGGGAGAGGGATCCTACAATGAGCAGTTCTTC	CASSPGTGNWGEGSYNEQFF
few	-	TRBV7-8	TRBJ1-1	TGTGCCAGCAGCTTATCCCGGGAAGCTTTCTTT	CASSLSREAFF
-	-	TRBV28	TRBJ2-1	TGTGCCAGCAGGAAGGCGGATGAGCAGTTCTTC	CASRKADEQFF
-	-	TRBV9	TRBJ2-7	TGTGCCAGCAGCGTAGGTCAGGAAACCTACGAGCAGTACTTC	CASSVGQETYEQYF
-	TRBD2	TRBV4-3	TRBJ2-3	TGCGCCAGCAGCCTCACGTTTAGCGGGAGGTTGACAGATACGCAGTATTTT	CASSLTFSGRLTDTQYF
-	-	TRBV12-3/TRBV12-4	TRBJ1-2	TGTGCCAGCAGTTTTATTCCGGGTAGTGGCTACACCTTC	CASSFIPGSGYTF
-	-	TRBV13	TRBJ1-1	TGTGCCAGCAGCTTGCGGGGGAACACTGAAGCTTTCTTT	CASSLRGNTEAFF
-	TRBD2	TRBV15	TRBJ2-3	TGTGCCACCAGCAGAGATAAGCAACTAGCGACTAGCACAGATACGCAGTATTTT	CATSRDKQLATSTDTQYF
-	TRBD2	TRBV7-8	TRBJ2-1	TGTGCCAGCAGCTTAGTCGGTAGCGGGAGGGGGGCCTACAATGAGCAGTTCTTC	CASSLVGSGRGAYNEQFF
-	-	TRBV28	TRBJ2-6	TGTGCCAGCAGTCTGTCTCTGGGGGCCAACGTCCTGACTTTC	CASSLSLGANVLTF